One sample yielded the 19 T cell receptor beta chains listed below, sequenced in a study of blood T cells in healthy people across ages. A second PCR, run for about 7 to 12 cycles, used a sample-barcoded 5' primer plus a J-beta primer mix. TCRdb re-analysed the 5' RACE reads in MiXCR, keeping a single row per CDR3 protein. The table shows roughly 1.7 million distinct CDR3 sequences, with around 35% occurring only once. The sequenced material came from blood. Source of these receptors: a woman aged 25 to 39 in good health.

J is TRBJ1-1 and V is TRBV20-1; TRBD1 is a possible D gene (6 bases). The germline gives CDR1 DFQATT, CDR2 SNEGSKA (reference sequence). This CDR3 region has 13 residues. The V end lost 3 bases, the J end lost 3 bases, and 11 bases lay between the germline ends. The CDR3 DNA reads as TGCAGTGCTAGCCCGGGGGCGCACACTGAAGCTTTCTTT. Translating gives CSASPGAHTEAFF.

This clonotype was observed at least ten times. V gene TRBV29-1 combines with J gene TRBJ2-5, with D unclear. V was clipped by 0 bases and J by 5 bases, with 10 bases between them. This CDR3 has 13 amino acids. Germline V lookup: CDR1 SQVTM, CDR2 ANQGSEA. The CDR3 here is CSVEENSRETQYF. The CDR3 nucleotides read TGCAGCGTTGAAGAAAATTCCAGGGAGACCCAGTACTTC.

CDR3: CASSQEFSLYPTDTQYF. As DNA, the CDR3 is TGTGCCAGCAGCCAAGAGTTTTCGTTATACCCCACAGATACGCAGTATTTT. The chain combines TRBV4-2 with TRBJ2-3; no clear D. Looked up from germline, CDR1 is LGHNA and CDR2 is YNFKEQ. With 0 bases removed from V and 2 bases from J, the gap between germline ends came to 15 bases. The CDR3 loop spans 17 amino acids.

V and J are TRBV15 and TRBJ2-5; TRBD2 matches at 11 bases. CDR1 is LNHNV and CDR2 is YYDKDF in the germline V gene (reference sequence). Losses at the gene ends were 3 bases for V and 4 bases for J; bases not matched to a gene: 10. The CDR3 has 17 amino acids. As DNA, the CDR3 is TGTGCCACCAGCAGGACGAGTCTAGCGGGGGGACGAGAGACCCAGTACTTC. It yields the protein CATSRTSLAGGRETQYF.

Worth noting for this clonotype: This may stem from a read error, because a much larger clone lies one nucleotide away. This chain joins TRBV20-1 and TRBJ2-7, with TRBD1 as a possible D gene (5 bases). The germline gives CDR1 DFQATT, CDR2 SNEGSKA (reference sequence). V was cut by 2 bases and J by 6 bases, with 11 bases left in between. CDR3 length: 12 amino acids. The CDR3 is CSARPQGSEQYF. The CDR3 DNA sequence: TGCAGTGCTAGACCTCAGGGAAGCGAGCAGTACTTC.

This clonotype appeared a few times. The chain carries TRBV27 and TRBJ1-6; D is possibly TRBD1 (5 bases). V was pared by 7 bases and J by 7 bases, with 14 bases between. Germline CDR1 is MNHEY and CDR2 is SMNVEV (reference sequence). CDR3 length: 14 residues. The CDR3: CASNKGGTNSPLHF. The CDR3 DNA reads as TGTGCCAGCAATAAAGGAGGGACGAATTCACCCCTCCACTTT.

The chain carries TRBV10-2 and TRBJ2-7, with a tentative D call TRBD1 (5 bases). The V end lost 6 bases, the J end lost 5 bases, and 11 bases lay between the germline ends. The CDR3 is made up of 12 amino acids. The germline V gene encodes CDR1 WSHSY and CDR2 SAAADI. CDR3 amino acids: CASSRVGHEQYF. The CDR3 coding sequence is TGCGCCAGCAGCAGGGTAGGCCACGAGCAGTACTTC.

The V gene is TRBV11-2, the J gene TRBJ2-1, with TRBD2 matching 11 bases. Germline values: CDR1 SGHAT, CDR2 FQNNGV. The V segment lost 6 bases and the J segment 8 bases; nucleotides outside the gene matches: 9. The CDR3 runs 15 residues. The CDR3 loop reads CASRRLAGYKDEQFF. The CDR3 region has the DNA TGTGCCAGCAGGCGACTAGCGGGGTATAAAGATGAGCAGTTCTTC.

This clonotype has a single count. The V call is TRBV28, the J call TRBJ2-3; a possible D gene is TRBD2 (5 bases). In germline, CDR1 is MDHEN, CDR2 SYDVKM. Trimming left V 10 bases short and J 8 bases short, with 16 bases between. The CDR3 contains 12 residues. The CDR3 loop is CATLRAEGTQYF. CDR3 coding DNA: TGTGCCACCCTTAGAGCAGAGGGTACGCAGTATTTT.

This clonotype showed up just a few times. The chain links TRBV20-1 to TRBJ2-6; the D gene is possibly TRBD2 (6 bases). Germline V gene sequence: CDR1 DFQATT, CDR2 SNEGSKA (reference sequence). Trimming took 1 base from V and 2 from J, leaving 9 bases between them. The CDR3 consists of 15 residues. CDR3 in amino acids: CSARGGGTGANVLTF. In DNA, the CDR3 is TGCAGTGCTAGAGGGGGAGGAACTGGGGCCAACGTCCTGACTTTC.

This clonotype was detected many times. The chain links TRBV4-1 to TRBJ2-7; 7 bases fit TRBD2. V lost 2 bases, J lost 6 bases, and 7 bases stayed unmatched. This CDR3 contains 14 residues. The germline V gene has CDR1 MGHRA and CDR2 YSYEKL. The CDR3 sequence: CASSQSSGAGEQYF. In DNA, the CDR3 is TGCGCCAGCAGCCAATCCAGCGGGGCGGGCGAGCAGTACTTC.

V usage is TRBV28 and J usage is TRBJ1-2; no definite D call. The V gene's germline CDR1 is MDHEN and CDR2 SYDVKM. Deletions cut 4 bases from V and 10 bases from J, with 13 bases between. CDR3 length: 12 amino acids. The CDR3: CASSSTGRDYTF. CDR3 in DNA: TGTGCCAGCAGTTCCACCGGAAGGGACTACACCTTC.

This clonotype has just a few counts. V is TRBV10-3 and J is TRBJ2-1; D gene ambiguous. CDR1 ENHRY and CDR2 SYGVKD come from the germline V gene. The CDR3 has 12 residues. Trimming left V 6 bases short and J 5 bases short, with 8 bases between. CDR3 protein: CAISRTDNEQFF. The CDR3, as DNA: TGTGCCATCAGCCGGACGGACAATGAGCAGTTCTTC.

The chain employs TRBV20-1 and TRBJ2-1; D is ambiguous. V was trimmed by 6 bases and J by 8 bases, leaving 17 bases between them. This CDR3 comprises 13 residues. CDR1 is DFQATT, CDR2 SNEGSKA, per germline (reference sequence). The CDR3 nucleotides are TGCAGTGCCTCGGGCGCCAGGATCGATGAGCAGTTCTTC. It codes for CSASGARIDEQFF.

This chain connects TRBV7-9 to TRBJ2-7; 12 nucleotides agree with TRBD2. With V trimmed by 10 bases and J by 0 bases, 4 bases remained unmatched. The CDR3 spans 14 residues. The V gene's germline CDR1 is SEHNR and CDR2 FQNEAQ (reference sequence). The CDR3 loop reads CATTSGGSSYEQYF. The DNA for the CDR3 is TGTGCCACAACTAGCGGGGGGAGCTCCTACGAGCAGTACTTC.

The V call is TRBV20-1, the J call TRBJ2-7, with D possibly TRBD1 on 6 matching bases. The germline V gene has CDR1 DFQATT and CDR2 SNEGSKA (reference sequence). CDR3 length: 15 amino acids. Trimming took 5 bases from V and 0 from J, leaving 17 bases between them. The CDR3 DNA is TGCAGTGCTTGCTCCACTGGGGGCAACTCCTACGAGCAGTACTTC. It encodes CSACSTGGNSYEQYF.

On this clonotype itself: The CDR3 carries no conserved terminal phenylalanine or tryptophan, so it likely arises from a read error. This sequence joins TRBV5-1 and TRBJ2-5, with a tentative D call TRBD2 (5 bases). V was cut by 4 bases and J by 5 bases, with 18 bases left in between. The CDR3 contains 15 residues. CDR1 and CDR2 (germline): SGHRS, YFSETQ. CDR3 amino acids: CASSPNSRVEETQYL. DNA of the CDR3: TGCGCCAGCAGCCCAAACTCGAGGGTGGAGGAGACCCAGTACCTC.

Only a few counts were recorded for this clonotype. The chain employs TRBV6-1 and TRBJ2-1, with D uncertain. The germline gives CDR1 MNHNS, CDR2 SASEGT. The V and J ends lost 8 bases and 7 bases respectively, with 15 bases between them. The length of the CDR3 is 13 residues. Here the CDR3 reads CASRVRSLNEQFF. CDR3 sequence (DNA): TGTGCCAGCCGCGTCCGGAGCTTGAATGAGCAGTTCTTC.

The rearrangement uses TRBV6-6 and TRBJ2-7; 13 bases are a match to TRBD2. J gave up 3 bases and V 5 bases, and 10 bases lay outside the gene matches. Germline V lookup: CDR1 MNHNY, CDR2 SVGAGI (reference sequence). The CDR3 has 17 residues. The CDR3 sequence: CASSPRGLAGAYYEQYF. For the CDR3, the DNA is TGTGCCAGCAGTCCCCGCGGACTAGCGGGGGCCTACTACGAGCAGTACTTC.